This T cell receptor beta chain was captured by sequencing in a study of shared clonotypes between healthy human individuals. Study-level findings and limits: How much donors shared clonotypes was expected to be affected by sequencing depth.

With 3 bases removed from V and 2 bases from J, the gap between germline ends came to 13 bases. CDR1 and CDR2 (germline): MDHEN, SYDVKM. The CDR3 runs 15 residues. This clone has just one count. Its antigen is as yet unknown. Repertoires were generated with immunoSEQ multiplex PCR, while TCRdb's copy carries only in-frame clones and drops some. This sample has some 2,500,000 clones, with under 95% found just once. The chain joins TRBV28 to TRBJ1-2, with D possibly matching TRBD1 (5 bases). The receptor comes from a man aged 18 to 35 in good health. Some clones in this sample may be carry-over from other donors' samples. Material for sequencing was naive CD4+ T cells from PBMCs. The subset here: CD45RA+ positively selected. CDR3 sequence: CASSLGPEINYGYTF. CDR3 nucleotides: TGTGCCAGCAGTTTGGGACCTGAGATAAACTATGGCTACACCTTC.